Below are 28 T cell receptor beta chains sequenced from a single sample in a study of blood T cells in healthy people across ages. The use of a sample-barcoded 5' primer and a J-beta primer mix characterized a second PCR of roughly 7 to 11 cycles. In TCRdb, the 5' RACE reads were re-called with MiXCR into one record per CDR3 protein. The table includes hundreds of thousands of distinct CDR3 sequences, about 28% detected once. Sequenced input: blood. These receptors originate from a woman older than 75 in good health.

The chain joins TRBV20-1 to TRBJ1-1, with TRBD1 identical over 7 bases. The germline V gene encodes CDR1 DFQATT and CDR2 SNEGSKA (reference sequence). The CDR3 covers 13 residues. J lost 4 bases, V lost 3 bases, and 5 bases had no gene match. Here the CDR3 DNA reads TGCAGTGCTAGTACCCCAGGGGGCACTGAAGCTTTCTTT. This encodes CSASTPGGTEAFF.

This clonotype was observed many times. This chain connects TRBV20-1 to TRBJ1-2; 7 bases align to TRBD1. With V trimmed by 5 bases and J by 4 bases, 7 bases remained unmatched. The CDR3 consists of 13 residues. Germline assignment: CDR1 DFQATT and CDR2 SNEGSKA (reference sequence). The CDR3 region has the DNA TGCAGTGCTTTCCCCCAGGGGGTCTATGGCTACACCTTC. This sequence encodes CSAFPQGVYGYTF.

Ten or more counts support this clonotype. The CDR3 region is CASSKGRSPTYEQYF. The CDR3 nucleotides read TGTGCCAGCAGCAAGGGACGGAGCCCCACCTACGAGCAGTACTTC. The gene calls are TRBV3-1 and TRBJ2-7; D tentatively fits TRBD1 or TRBD2 (5 bases each). In germline, CDR1 is LGHDT, CDR2 YNNKEL (reference sequence). Trimming took 5 bases from V and 2 from J, leaving 16 bases between them. This CDR3 has 15 residues.

This clonotype was detected many times. The V call is TRBV3-1, the J call TRBJ2-7; D gene ambiguous. This CDR3 is built from 14 residues. Trimming left V 1 base short and J 6 bases short, with 13 bases between. From germline, CDR1 is LGHDT and CDR2 YNNKEL (reference sequence). The CDR3 DNA reads as TGTGCCAGCAGCCAAGGGTGGCAGCAAGGCGAGCAGTACTTC. This codes for CASSQGWQQGEQYF.

With regard to this clonotype: This may come from a read error, since a much larger clone is one base off. The J gene is TRBJ2-1, the V gene TRBV9, with a weak D call TRBD2 (6 bases). Germline V gene data show CDR1 as SGDLS and CDR2 as YYNGEE. The V and J ends lost 3 bases and 7 bases respectively, with 14 bases between them. The length of the CDR3 is 14 residues. The DNA of the CDR3 is TGTGCCAGCAGCGGAGGAGGAGGGCGGAATGAGCAGTTCTTC. Its protein is CASSGGGGRNEQFF.

A remark on this clonotype: A read error may produce the germline difference seen at one junction end. The chain couples TRBV28 to TRBJ1-2; D is possibly TRBD1 (6 bases). Germline CDR1 reads MDHEN; CDR2 reads SYDVKM. The CDR3 length is 13 residues. The CDR3 region has the DNA TGTGCCAGCAGGTCCCAACAGGGAGATGGCAACACCTTC. It specifies CASRSQQGDGNTF.

This clonotype was observed at least ten times. The genes are TRBV20-1 and TRBJ2-5, with TRBD1 matching 10 bases. The trim removed 6 bases at V and 6 bases at J, leaving 4 bases unmatched. The CDR3 is 12 amino acids. Germline CDR1 and CDR2: DFQATT and SNEGSKA (reference sequence). The CDR3 here is CSARTGGKTQYF. The CDR3 DNA reads TGCAGTGCGCGGACAGGGGGGAAGACCCAGTACTTC.

As to this clonotype: The junction departs from the called germline gene at one end, perhaps through a read error. This chain uses TRBV2 with TRBJ2-1, with 7 bases that match TRBD1. The J call may not be correct, given that the DNA end is closer to TRBJ2-7. CDR1 and CDR2 from the germline V gene are SNHLY and FYNNEI. The CDR3 runs to 14 residues. In DNA, the CDR3 is TGTGCCAGCAGGCCAGAGACAGGGCCCTATGAGCAGTACTTC. It translates to CASRPETGPYEQYF.

This clonotype was picked up a small number of times. The V call is TRBV30, the J call TRBJ1-4; 7 bases match TRBD1. The CDR3 loop spans 14 amino acids. With V trimmed by 4 bases and J by 3 bases, 5 bases remained unmatched. Germline values: CDR1 GTSNPN, CDR2 SVGIG (reference sequence). This chain's CDR3 is CAWTKQGSNEKLFF. DNA for the CDR3: TGTGCCTGGACGAAACAGGGGTCTAATGAAAAACTGTTTTTT. Looking up the rest from reference TRBV30 and TRBJ1-4 gives the full variable domain: SQTIHQWPATLVQPVGSPLSLECTVEGTSNPNLYWYRQAAGRGLQLLFYSVGIGQISSEVPQNLSASRPQDRQFILSSKKLLLSDSGFYLCAWTKQGSNEKLFFGSGTQLSVL.

This clonotype was detected a few times. The chain has TRBV7-2 and TRBJ1-1; D unclear. Germline CDR1 reads SGHTA; CDR2 reads FQGNSA. V was trimmed by 5 bases and J by 0 bases, leaving 13 bases between them. There are 15 residues in the CDR3. The chain's CDR3 is CASSLQQSMNTEAFF. The CDR3 DNA sequence: TGTGCCAGCAGCCTACAACAGAGCATGAACACTGAAGCTTTCTTT.

This clonotype was counted only a few times. This chain connects TRBV15 to TRBJ2-5; 11 bases map to TRBD1. Judging by the DNA end, TRBJ2-7 fits better; the J call may be wrong. CDR3 size: 16 residues. Germline V gene lookup returns CDR1 LNHNV and CDR2 YYDKDF (reference sequence). The CDR3 spells CATSRGRDRGYSEQYF. The CDR3, as DNA: TGTGCCACCAGCAGAGGCCGGGACAGGGGGTATAGCGAGCAGTACTTC.

On this clonotype: One end of the junction is discordant with germline, which a read error may explain. This chain joins TRBV5-6 and TRBJ2-4, with D unclear. The better agreement between TRBJ2-7 and the DNA end casts doubt on the J call. The CDR3 loop spans 14 amino acids. Germline V gives CDR1 SGHDT, CDR2 YYEEEE. The CDR3 DNA follows: TGTGCCGGCAGCTTGCCTCAGGCAGACTGCGAGCAGTACTTC. It is translated as CAGSLPQADCEQYF.

This clonotype was detected ten times or more. V is TRBV29-1 and J is TRBJ2-7, with 7 bases fitting TRBD1. The V and J ends lost 5 bases and 1 base, in that order; junction bases with no gene match: 8. In germline, CDR1 is SQVTM, CDR2 ANQGSEA. There are 14 residues in the CDR3. This chain's CDR3 is CSVRSQGQSYEQYF. DNA of the CDR3: TGCAGCGTTCGAAGCCAGGGACAGTCCTACGAGCAGTACTTC.

This clonotype was found many times. The chain recombines TRBV7-2 with TRBJ2-1; 7 nucleotides match TRBD2. CDR3 length: 16 amino acids. Per the germline V gene, CDR1 is SGHTA and CDR2 is FQGNSA. V gave up 1 base and J gave up 4 bases; unmatched junction bases: 7. The CDR3 DNA reads as TGTGCCAGCAGCTTAGACCTAGCGGCTAGATACAATGAGCAGTTCTTC. Translating gives CASSLDLAARYNEQFF. The full variable domain, its missing parts supplied by reference TRBV7-2 and TRBJ2-1, is GAGVSQSPSNKVTEKGKDVELRCDPISGHTALYWYRQSLGQGLEFLIYFQGNSAPDKSGLPSDRFSAERTGGSVSTLTIQRTQQEDSAVYLCASSLDLAARYNEQFFGPGTRLTVL.

The chain has TRBV5-6 and TRBJ1-5; 7 nucleotides agree with TRBD1. V lost 0 bases, J lost 9 bases, and 6 bases stayed unmatched. From germline, CDR1 is SGHDT and CDR2 YYEEEE. This CDR3 has 14 residues. The CDR3 sequence is CASSLGQGPGPQHF. CDR3 nucleotide sequence: TGTGCCAGCAGCTTGGGACAGGGTCCAGGGCCCCAGCATTTT.

In DNA form, the CDR3 reads TGCAGCGGTTTTAGGACAAACAACTATGGCTACACCTTC. The encoded protein is CSGFRTNNYGYTF. V usage is TRBV29-1 and J usage is TRBJ1-2, with a tentative D call TRBD1 (5 bases). The V end lost 7 bases, the J end lost 2 bases, and 14 bases lay between the germline ends. Germline lookup yields CDR1 SQVTM and CDR2 ANQGSEA. The CDR3 runs to 13 residues.

This clonotype has a count of ten or more. The chain is built from TRBV20-1 and TRBJ1-2, with a tentative D call TRBD1 (5 bases). The length of the CDR3 is 13 residues. Per the germline V gene, CDR1 is DFQATT and CDR2 is SNEGSKA (reference sequence). Between the trimmed V and J ends, which lost 5 bases and 2 bases, there was a span of 12 bases. The CDR3: CSAPIDRNYGYTF. DNA for the CDR3: TGCAGTGCTCCAATCGACAGAAACTATGGCTACACCTTC.

This clonotype was picked up a small number of times. A much larger clone differs from this one at a single base, so this may be a read error. The chain joins TRBV28 to TRBJ2-7; 10 positions agree with TRBD2. Germline CDR1 is MDHEN and CDR2 is SYDVKM. The CDR3 is made up of 15 amino acids. The CDR3 region has the DNA TGTGCCCGCAGTTTATTGGCTAGCGGGGGAAATGAGCAGTACTTC. Its translation is CARSLLASGGNEQYF. The variable domain in full, with the rest retrieved from reference TRBV28 and TRBJ2-7, is DVKVTQSSRYLVKRTGEKVFLECVQDMDHENMFWYRQDPGLGLRLIYFSYDVKMKEKGDIPEGYSVSREKKERFSLILESASTNQTSMYLCARSLLASGGNEQYFGPGTRLTVT.

This clonotype was seen many times. The chain links TRBV11-2 to TRBJ2-1; the match to TRBD1 covers 9 bases. The CDR3 contains 16 residues. Trimming removed 3 bases from V and 4 bases from J; junction bases left unmatched: 7. CDR1 SGHAT and CDR2 FQNNGV come from the germline V gene. CDR3 nucleotide sequence: TGTGCCAGCAGCTTGACAGGGGGAATCGTTTACAATGAGCAGTTCTTC. It is translated as CASSLTGGIVYNEQFF.

This clonotype came up many times. The chain joins TRBV7-3 to TRBJ2-1; no definite D call. Germline loops: CDR1 SGHTA, CDR2 FQGTGA. Deletions cut 5 bases from V and 7 bases from J, with 18 bases between. The CDR3 covers 15 residues. CDR3 coding DNA: TGTGCCAGCAGCCCGGGCCGGACCCTGGGGAATGAGCAGTTCTTC. Its translation is CASSPGRTLGNEQFF.

Turning to this clonotype: Germline is not matched at one junction end, which may reflect a read error. The V and J genes are TRBV20-1 and TRBJ1-6, with D perhaps matching TRBD1 (5 bases). Germline V gives CDR1 DFQATT, CDR2 SNEGSKA (reference sequence). CDR3 length: 17 residues. This CDR3 is CSAGERGRAGFDSPLHF. The CDR3 nucleotides are TGCAGTGCTGGAGAGAGGGGCAGGGCTGGGTTCGATTCACCCCTCCACTTT.

For the CDR3, the DNA is TGTGCCACCAGCAGAGAGGAGGGCACCACTCATCAGCCCCAGCATTTT. Protein product: CATSREEGTTHQPQHF. This chain links TRBV15 with TRBJ1-5; D remains ambiguous. V dropped 0 bases and J dropped 5 bases, with 14 bases sitting between them. The CDR3 runs 16 residues. Per the germline V gene, CDR1 is LNHNV and CDR2 is YYDKDF (reference sequence).

The table lists this clonotype with a few counts. The chain has TRBV5-5 and TRBJ2-3; 12 bases are a match to TRBD2. The CDR3 covers 19 residues. CDR1 and CDR2 (germline): SGHKS, YYEKEE (reference sequence). V was pared by 0 bases and J by 6 bases, with 14 bases of the junction left unmatched. CDR3 loop: CASSLDGLLAGGQIDTQYF. In DNA form, the CDR3 reads TGTGCCAGCAGCTTGGACGGGCTTCTAGCGGGGGGGCAGATTGATACGCAGTATTTT.

Many counts were recorded for this clonotype. The genes are TRBV7-2 and TRBJ1-6; D is ambiguous. This CDR3 has 13 amino acids. Germline loops: CDR1 SGHTA, CDR2 FQGNSA. Trimming shortened V by 5 bases and J by 7 bases, and 9 bases separated the two germline ends. The CDR3 sequence: CASSEGRNSPLHF. CDR3 coding DNA: TGTGCCAGCAGCGAAGGGCGGAATTCACCCCTCCACTTT.

This clonotype was seen only once. The rearrangement joins TRBV30 to TRBJ1-1, with D tentatively TRBD1 (6 bases). This CDR3 region has 14 residues. Deletions cut 5 bases from V and 2 bases from J, with 15 bases between. Germline V lookup: CDR1 GTSNPN, CDR2 SVGIG (reference sequence). The CDR3, as DNA: TGTGCCTGGGGCCGCGGACAGACTAACACTGAAGCTTTCTTT. This translates into CAWGRGQTNTEAFF.

The sample holds many counts of this clonotype. The chain uses TRBV21-1 and TRBJ2-7. TRBV21-1 is described as a pseudogene. The CDR3 length is 13 residues. DNA for the CDR3: TGTGCCAGCAGCAAATACGGTACCTACGAGCAGTACTTC. This sequence encodes CASSKYGTYEQYF.

The chain is built from TRBV12-3 or TRBV12-4 and TRBJ2-3, with TRBD2 matching over 8 bases. V shed 6 bases, J shed 4 bases, and the junction held 6 bases outside the gene matches. The CDR3 extends over 14 amino acids. In DNA form, the CDR3 reads TGTGCCAGCAGGGGACTAGTGAGGGCAGATACGCAGTATTTT. It translates to CASRGLVRADTQYF.

On this clonotype itself: With a much larger clone just one base away, this may be a read error. This chain connects TRBV11-2 to TRBJ1-2; a possible D gene is TRBD1 (6 bases). Looked up from germline, CDR1 is SGHAT and CDR2 is FQNNGV. The CDR3 extends over 14 amino acids. CDR3 region: CTSSLLQGPGGYTF. The CDR3, as DNA: TGTACCAGCAGCTTACTACAGGGCCCTGGAGGCTACACCTTC.